This T cell receptor beta chain was obtained from a study of T cell changes during pregnancy in multiple sclerosis (dated by TCRdb to between 2018 and 2021). Study-wide context: The study examined how the T cell repertoire changed over the course of pregnancy in women with multiple sclerosis.

As regards this clone: The specificity of this receptor is unknown. No qualities accompany the bases; no much larger clone lies one base away.

The method was the immunoSEQ multiplex PCR assay. TCRdb took over this immuneACCESS table, retaining in-frame rearrangements with V and J assigned. Such tables are incomplete; in checked studies, under half of the missing clones stem from an unresolved V gene, and the remainder is unexplained. The sample table contains 65,000 to 95,000 clones; only one count was recorded for just over 90% of them. Just over 2.5% of the sample is taken by the ten largest. CDR3 length: 14 amino acids, cysteine to phenylalanine. This entry keeps only the CDR3 DNA: 42 bases, framed from base 1. Germline trimming: 4 bases from V, 4 bases from J; junction bases outside gene matches: 7. Sequences SGHRS (CDR1) and YFSETQ (CDR2) are obtained from the germline V gene.

The receptor was isolated from a female donor in good health, enrolled as a control in a pregnancy study. This material consisted of peripheral blood, taken after pregnancy. The chain employs TRBV5-1 and TRBJ2-5; TRBD1 agrees with 7 junctional bases. The CDR3 is CASSSRQGPETQYF. At the DNA level, the sequence is TGCGCCAGCAGCAGCCGACAGGGTCCAGAGACCCAGTACTTC.